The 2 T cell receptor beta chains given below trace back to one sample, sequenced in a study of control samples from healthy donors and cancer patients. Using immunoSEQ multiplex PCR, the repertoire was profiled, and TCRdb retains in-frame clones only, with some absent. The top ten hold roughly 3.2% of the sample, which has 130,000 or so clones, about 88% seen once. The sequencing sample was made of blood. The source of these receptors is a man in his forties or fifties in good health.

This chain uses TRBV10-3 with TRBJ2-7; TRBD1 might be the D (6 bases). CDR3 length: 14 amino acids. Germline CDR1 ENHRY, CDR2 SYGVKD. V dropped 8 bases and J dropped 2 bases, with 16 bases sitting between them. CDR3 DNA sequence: TGTGCCATCTGGCCAGGACAGAGGACCTACGAGCAGTACTTC. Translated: CAIWPGQRTYEQYF.

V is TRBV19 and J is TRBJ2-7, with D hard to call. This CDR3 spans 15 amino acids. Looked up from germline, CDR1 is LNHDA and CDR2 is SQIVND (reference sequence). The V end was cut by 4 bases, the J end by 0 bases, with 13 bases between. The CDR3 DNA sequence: TGTGCCAGTAGTAAGGTGGGCCCGCCCTCCTACGAGCAGTACTTC. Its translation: CASSKVGPPSYEQYF. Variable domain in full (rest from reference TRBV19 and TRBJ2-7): DGGITQSPKYLFRKEGQNVTLSCEQNLNHDAMYWYRQDPGQGLRLIYYSQIVNDFQKGDIAEGYSVSREKKESFPLTVTSAQKNPTAFYLCASSKVGPPSYEQYFGPGTRLTVT.